The 15 T cell receptor beta chains listed next were all sequenced from one sample in a study of blood T cell repertoires in COVID-19. Libraries were prepared by immunoSEQ multiplex PCR; TCRdb keeps only in-frame clonotypes and omits some of them. The table has fewer than 130,000 clones, roughly four fifths seen once. Material for sequencing was peripheral blood. The source is a woman in her sixties with acute or convalescent COVID-19.

The genes are TRBV30 and TRBJ2-3, with TRBD2 matching 12 bases. Per the germline V gene, CDR1 is GTSNPN and CDR2 is SVGIG (reference sequence). V lost 1 base to trimming and J lost 5 bases; unmatched junction nucleotides: 10. There are 17 residues in the CDR3. The CDR3 DNA follows: TGTGCCTGGAGTGGTGGGAGGACTAGCGGGGTGGTAGATACGCAGTATTTT. Amino acids: CAWSGGRTSGVVDTQYF. Combining the CDR3 with reference TRBV30 and TRBJ2-3 gives the whole variable domain SQTIHQWPATLVQPVGSPLSLECTVEGTSNPNLYWYRQAAGRGLQLLFYSVGIGQISSEVPQNLSASRPQDRQFILSSKKLLLSDSGFYLCAWSGGRTSGVVDTQYFGPGTRLTVL.

This clone was found once. V gene TRBV7-2 combines with J gene TRBJ1-2; 8 bases line up with TRBD1. This CDR3 region has 13 residues. CDR1 and CDR2 (germline): SGHTA, FQGNSA. V lost 5 bases, J lost 5 bases, and 4 bases stayed unmatched. As DNA, the CDR3 is TGTGCCAGCAGCCCTACAGGGGGGTATGGCTACACCTTC. It encodes CASSPTGGYGYTF.

The chain has TRBV7-9 and TRBJ2-7; weak D call: TRBD2 (6 bases). Germline assignment: CDR1 SEHNR and CDR2 FQNEAQ (reference sequence). V was shortened by 5 bases and J by 5 bases, with 19 bases between the two germline ends. The CDR3 runs 15 residues. The DNA for the CDR3 is TGTGCCAGCAGCCCCCCCGGCGGGGAACAGGACGAGCAGTACTTC. Translated, it gives CASSPPGGEQDEQYF.

The chain combines TRBV5-1 with TRBJ2-5, with D perhaps TRBD1 (5 bases). The CDR3 extends over 11 amino acids. V was cut by 4 bases and J by 8 bases, with 9 bases left in between. Germline V gene sequence: CDR1 SGHRS, CDR2 YFSETQ. The CDR3 DNA reads TGCGCCAGCAGCGGAAGGGGTACCCAGTACTTC. It codes for CASSGRGTQYF. The whole variable domain, remainder taken from reference TRBV5-1 and TRBJ2-5, is KAGVTQTPRYLIKTRGQQVTLSCSPISGHRSVSWYQQTPGQGLQFLFEYFSETQRNKGNFPGRFSGRQFSNSRSEMNVSTLELGDSALYLCASSGRGTQYFGPGTRLLVL.

The J gene is TRBJ2-1, the V gene TRBV5-1; 8 positions agree with TRBD1. CDR1 is SGHRS and CDR2 is YFSETQ in the germline V gene. Unmatched junction bases numbered 14, after V lost 0 bases and J lost 6 bases. The CDR3 loop spans 18 amino acids. For the CDR3, the DNA is TGCGCCAGCAGCTTGGCCCCACCCTCCAGGGGGCCGGGCAATGAGCAGTTCTTC. This sequence encodes CASSLAPPSRGPGNEQFF. The complete variable domain, with remaining parts taken from reference TRBV5-1 and TRBJ2-1, reads KAGVTQTPRYLIKTRGQQVTLSCSPISGHRSVSWYQQTPGQGLQFLFEYFSETQRNKGNFPGRFSGRQFSNSRSEMNVSTLELGDSALYLCASSLAPPSRGPGNEQFFGPGTRLTVL.

This clone occurred once. Other DNA sequences of this sample code for an identical CDR3. J is TRBJ2-5 and V is TRBV6-4; possibly TRBD1 for D (5 bases). From germline, CDR1 is MRHNA and CDR2 SNTAGT. Trimming pared 5 bases from V and 1 base from J, leaving 8 bases between. The CDR3 covers 13 residues. CDR3 DNA sequence: TGTGCCAGCAGTTCAGGGCCCCAAGAGACCCAGTACTTC. It encodes CASSSGPQETQYF.

This clone was recorded only once. In DNA, the CDR3 is TGTGCCAGCAGCTTGTGGAGGGGCAATCAGCCCCAGCATTTT. Protein sequence: CASSLWRGNQPQHF. The chain joins TRBV7-3 to TRBJ1-5; D remains unclear. The CDR3 sequence is 14 residues long. Trimming left V 3 bases short and J 2 bases short, with 8 bases between. The germline V gene encodes CDR1 SGHTA and CDR2 FQGTGA.

The chain links TRBV2 to TRBJ1-6, with 8 bases aligning to TRBD1. Germline V CDR1 and CDR2: SNHLY, FYNNEI. The CDR3 is 14 amino acids. J gave up 13 bases and V 3 bases, and 8 bases lay outside the gene matches. The CDR3: CASSDSGQGQPLHF. CDR3 DNA: TGTGCCAGCAGTGACTCCGGACAGGGACAGCCCCTCCACTTT.

V gene TRBV19 combines with J gene TRBJ1-5; D remains ambiguous. The CDR3 length is 14 residues. Trimming took off 8 bases at V and 0 bases at J, with 11 bases between the two ends. CDR1 and CDR2 from the germline V gene are LNHDA and SQIVND (reference sequence). The CDR3 here is CASADGDSNQPQHF. CDR3 coding DNA: TGTGCCAGTGCGGACGGGGATAGCAATCAGCCCCAGCATTTT.

The chain combines TRBV7-9 with TRBJ2-3, with D possibly matching TRBD1 (5 bases). V lost 6 bases and J lost 2, with 12 bases in between. The CDR3 totals 14 residues. Germline lookup yields CDR1 SEHNR and CDR2 FQNEAQ (reference sequence). CDR3 in DNA: TGTGCCAGCAGGTCGGCAGGGATCACAGATACGCAGTATTTT. Its protein product is CASRSAGITDTQYF.

The V gene is TRBV7-9, the J gene TRBJ2-7; D uncertain. The germline gives CDR1 SEHNR, CDR2 FQNEAQ (reference sequence). This CDR3 region has 13 residues. Trimming removed 3 bases from V and 5 bases from J, with 11 bases in between. The CDR3 DNA sequence: TGTGCCAGCAGCTTTCAGTCAATCGACGAGCAGTACTTC. It encodes CASSFQSIDEQYF.

The chain joins TRBV4-3 to TRBJ1-2; TRBD1 agrees at 8 bases. The CDR3 consists of 16 residues. Germline V gene lookup returns CDR1 LGHNA and CDR2 YSLEER. J was trimmed by 8 bases and V by 4 bases; bases with no gene match: 15. CDR3 nucleotide sequence: TGCGCCAGCAGCCTGCAATCCAATACAGGGGGTATCGGCTACACCTTC. Residues: CASSLQSNTGGIGYTF.

The V gene is TRBV29-1, the J gene TRBJ2-7; maybe TRBD1 (5 bases). Germline V gene data show CDR1 as SQVTM and CDR2 as ANQGSEA. The V end was cut by 4 bases, the J end by 3 bases, with 10 bases between. This CDR3 has 12 amino acids. The CDR3 sequence: CSVVLRGYEQYF. CDR3 in DNA: TGCAGCGTTGTTCTTAGGGGCTACGAGCAGTACTTC.

Only a few counts were recorded for this clone. The chain uses TRBV5-6 and TRBJ2-5; 9 bases line up with TRBD2. The CDR3 loop spans 18 amino acids. The junction had 17 bases not matched to a gene; V was cut back by 4 bases and J by 4 bases. CDR1 and CDR2 from the germline V gene are SGHDT and YYEEEE. In DNA form, the CDR3 reads TGTGCCAGCAGCGCCCCGCTAGCGGGGCAACTAACTACAGAGACCCAGTACTTC. As protein: CASSAPLAGQLTTETQYF.

This clone was counted at least ten times. This chain uses TRBV4-2 with TRBJ1-2, with D unresolved. The V and J ends lost 2 bases and 7 bases respectively, with 11 bases between them. The germline CDR1 and CDR2 sequences are LGHNA and YNFKEQ. The CDR3 has 13 residues. For the CDR3, the DNA is TGTGCCAGCAGCCAATCTGACGGCGGTGGCTACACCTTC. Residues: CASSQSDGGGYTF.